This T cell receptor (beta chain) was sequenced during a study of T cells in Graves' hyperthyroidism and ophthalmopathy. With regard to this clonotype: A much larger clone lies one base from this, so it may be a read error.

With duration under 3 months, ophthalmopathy was active: Clinical Activity Score at least 3, NOSPECS at least 4. Patients having uncontrolled infection, another autoimmune disease, pregnancy or lactation were not included. The diagnoses drew upon clinical symptoms, serum thyroxine and TRAb, thyroid ultrasound and orbital computed tomography. Authors of the study amplified TCR beta CDR3 regions from RNA transcripts. Primed by the HTBI set, a first-round RT-PCR was run on the TCR CDR3. TCRdb reprocessed the multiplex PCR reads via MiXCR and lists one record per CDR3 protein. The profile covers 250,000 to 350,000 distinct CDR3 sequences, with 17% appearing a single time and around 61% taken by the ten largest. The receptor was isolated from a woman aged 55-69 years with Graves' ophthalmopathy. What was sequenced was blood.

CDR3 in amino acids: CASSSGRFDRAGYEQYF. Here the CDR3 DNA reads TGTGCCAGCAGCAGCGGTCGTTTTGACAGGGCAGGGTACGAGCAGTACTTC. The chain has TRBV13 and TRBJ2-7, with 7 bases matching TRBD1. J was trimmed by 4 bases and V by 5 bases; bases with no gene match: 17. The CDR3 has 17 residues. The germline gives CDR1 PRHDT, CDR2 FYEKMQ (reference sequence).